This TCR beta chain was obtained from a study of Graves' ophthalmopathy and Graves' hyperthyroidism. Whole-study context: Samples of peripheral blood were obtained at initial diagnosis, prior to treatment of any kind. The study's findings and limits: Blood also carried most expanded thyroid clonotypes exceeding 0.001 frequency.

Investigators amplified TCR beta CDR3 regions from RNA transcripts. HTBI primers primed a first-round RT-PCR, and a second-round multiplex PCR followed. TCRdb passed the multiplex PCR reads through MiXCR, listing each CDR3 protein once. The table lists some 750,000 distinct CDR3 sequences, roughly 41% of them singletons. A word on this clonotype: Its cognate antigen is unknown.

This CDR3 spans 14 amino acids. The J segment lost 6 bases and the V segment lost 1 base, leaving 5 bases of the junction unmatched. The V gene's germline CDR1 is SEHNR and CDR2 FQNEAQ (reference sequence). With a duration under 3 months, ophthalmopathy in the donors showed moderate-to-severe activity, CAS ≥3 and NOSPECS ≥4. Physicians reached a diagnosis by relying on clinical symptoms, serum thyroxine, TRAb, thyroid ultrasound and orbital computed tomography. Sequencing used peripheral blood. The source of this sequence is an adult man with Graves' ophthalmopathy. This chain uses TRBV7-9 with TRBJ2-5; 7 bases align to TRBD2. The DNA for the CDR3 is TGTGCCAGCAGCTTAGAGGGACTAATCAAGACCCAGTACTTC. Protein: CASSLEGLIKTQYF.